This TCR beta chain was captured in a study of patients and donors after allogeneic stem cell transplantation. Between the trimmed V and J ends, which lost 8 bases and 4 bases, there was a span of 23 bases. This CDR3 is 17 amino acids long. TCRdb processed the RT-PCR reads anew with MiXCR; each CDR3 protein has one entry. Here the sample spans 200,000 to 250,000 distinct CDR3 sequences, 13% to 15% being singletons. This clonotype was observed a handful of times. The gene calls are TRBV12-3 or TRBV12-4 and TRBJ2-2, with D perhaps TRBD1 (7 bases). The sample was blood, either unsorted or a sorted T cell fraction (not recorded which). The receptor comes from a human donor who was either an allogeneic HSCT recipient or a stem cell or donor lymphocyte infusion donor (not recorded which). It is not recorded whose cells these are; they may come from a transplant donor. The CDR3, as DNA: TGTGCCAGCGCGTGGAGGGGGCCCATCGGGAGCACCGGGGAGCTGTTTTTT. It yields the protein CASAWRGPIGSTGELFF.